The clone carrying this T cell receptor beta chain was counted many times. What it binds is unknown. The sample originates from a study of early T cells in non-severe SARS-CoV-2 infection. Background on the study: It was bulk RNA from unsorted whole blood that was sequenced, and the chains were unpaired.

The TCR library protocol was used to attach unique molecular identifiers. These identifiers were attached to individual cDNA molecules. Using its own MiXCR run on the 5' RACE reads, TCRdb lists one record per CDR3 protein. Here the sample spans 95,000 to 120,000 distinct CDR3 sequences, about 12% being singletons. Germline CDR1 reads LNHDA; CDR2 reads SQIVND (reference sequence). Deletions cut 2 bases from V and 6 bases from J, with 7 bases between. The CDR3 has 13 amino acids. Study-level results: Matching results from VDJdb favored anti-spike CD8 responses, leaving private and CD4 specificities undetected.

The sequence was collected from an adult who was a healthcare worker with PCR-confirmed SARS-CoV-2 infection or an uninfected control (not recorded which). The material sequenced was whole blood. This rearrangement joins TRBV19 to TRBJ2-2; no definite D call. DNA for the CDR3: TGTGCCAGTAGTATAACCCTAGCCGGGGAGCTGTTTTTT. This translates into CASSITLAGELFF. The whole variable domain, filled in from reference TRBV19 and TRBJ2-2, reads DGGITQSPKYLFRKEGQNVTLSCEQNLNHDAMYWYRQDPGQGLRLIYYSQIVNDFQKGDIAEGYSVSREKKESFPLTVTSAQKNPTAFYLCASSITLAGELFFGEGSRLTVL.